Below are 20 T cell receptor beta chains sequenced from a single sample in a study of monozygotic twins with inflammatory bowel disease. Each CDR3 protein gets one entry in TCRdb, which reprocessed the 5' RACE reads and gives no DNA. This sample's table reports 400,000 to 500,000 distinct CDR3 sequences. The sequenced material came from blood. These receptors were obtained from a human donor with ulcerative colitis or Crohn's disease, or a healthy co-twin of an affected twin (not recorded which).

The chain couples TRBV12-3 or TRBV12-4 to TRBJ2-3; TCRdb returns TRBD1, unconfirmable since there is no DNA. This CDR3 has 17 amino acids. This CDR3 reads CASSLRLAGARTDTQYF.

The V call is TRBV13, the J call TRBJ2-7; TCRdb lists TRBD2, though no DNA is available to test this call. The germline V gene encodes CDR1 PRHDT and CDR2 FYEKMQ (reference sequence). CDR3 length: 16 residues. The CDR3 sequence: CASSWTGVAGVGEQYF.

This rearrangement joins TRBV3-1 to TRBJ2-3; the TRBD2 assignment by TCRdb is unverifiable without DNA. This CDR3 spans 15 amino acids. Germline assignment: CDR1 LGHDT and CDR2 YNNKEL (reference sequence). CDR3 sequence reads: CASSRLAGGGDTQYF.

The CDR3 loop is CASRRLAGAANTGELFF. The gene calls are TRBV5-1 and TRBJ2-2; as DNA is missing, the TRBD2 call by TCRdb cannot be tested. The germline V gene has CDR1 SGHRS and CDR2 YFSETQ. This CDR3 is 17 amino acids long.

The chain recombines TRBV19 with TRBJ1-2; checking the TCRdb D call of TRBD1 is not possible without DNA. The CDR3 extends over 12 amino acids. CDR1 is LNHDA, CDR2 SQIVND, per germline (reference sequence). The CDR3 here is CATRQLHYGYTF.

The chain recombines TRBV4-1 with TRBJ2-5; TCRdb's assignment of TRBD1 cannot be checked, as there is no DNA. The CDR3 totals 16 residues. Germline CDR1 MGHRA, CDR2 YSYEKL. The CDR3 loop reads CASSQDAGRGAETQYF.

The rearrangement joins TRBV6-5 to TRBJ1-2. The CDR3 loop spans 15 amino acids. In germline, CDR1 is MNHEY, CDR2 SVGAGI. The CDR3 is CASSYSGQTNYGYTF.

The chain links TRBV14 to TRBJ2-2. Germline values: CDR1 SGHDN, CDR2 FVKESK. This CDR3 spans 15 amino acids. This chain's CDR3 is CASSRRTVNTGELFF. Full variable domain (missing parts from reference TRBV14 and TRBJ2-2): EAGVTQFPSHSVIEKGQTVTLRCDPISGHDNLYWYRRVMGKEIKFLLHFVKESKQDESGMPNNRFLAERTGGTYSTLKVQPAELEDSGVYFCASSRRTVNTGELFFGEGSRLTVL.

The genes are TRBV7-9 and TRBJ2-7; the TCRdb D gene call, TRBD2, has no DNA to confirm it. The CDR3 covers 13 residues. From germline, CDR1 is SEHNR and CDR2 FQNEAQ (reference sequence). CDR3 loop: CASSLVGVRQQYF.

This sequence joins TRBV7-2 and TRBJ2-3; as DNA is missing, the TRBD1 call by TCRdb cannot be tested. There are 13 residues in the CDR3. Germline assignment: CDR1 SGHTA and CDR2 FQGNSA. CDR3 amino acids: CASSRGGSDTQYF.

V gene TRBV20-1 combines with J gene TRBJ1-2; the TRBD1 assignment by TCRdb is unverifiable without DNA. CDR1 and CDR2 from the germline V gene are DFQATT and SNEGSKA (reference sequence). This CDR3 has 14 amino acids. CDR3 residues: CSAIGQGTDYGYTF.

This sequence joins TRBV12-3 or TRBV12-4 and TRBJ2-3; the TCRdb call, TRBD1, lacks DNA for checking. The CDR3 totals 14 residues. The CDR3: CASSFRGGTDTQYF.

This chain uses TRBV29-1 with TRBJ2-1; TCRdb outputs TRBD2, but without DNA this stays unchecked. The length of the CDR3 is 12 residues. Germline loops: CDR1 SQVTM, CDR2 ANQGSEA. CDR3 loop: CSVVLAINEQFF.

This chain's CDR3 is CASSLGQDNQPQHF. This chain connects TRBV5-1 to TRBJ1-5. CDR1 is SGHRS, CDR2 YFSETQ, per germline. The CDR3 is 14 amino acids.

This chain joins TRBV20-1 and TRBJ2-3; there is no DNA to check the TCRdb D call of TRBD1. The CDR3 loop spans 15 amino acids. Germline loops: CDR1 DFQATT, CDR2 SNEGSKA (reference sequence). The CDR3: CSAPRGGASTDTQYF.

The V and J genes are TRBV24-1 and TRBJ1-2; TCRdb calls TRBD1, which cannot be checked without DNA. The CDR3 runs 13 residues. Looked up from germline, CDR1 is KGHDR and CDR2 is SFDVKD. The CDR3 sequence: CATSDLARGHLTF.

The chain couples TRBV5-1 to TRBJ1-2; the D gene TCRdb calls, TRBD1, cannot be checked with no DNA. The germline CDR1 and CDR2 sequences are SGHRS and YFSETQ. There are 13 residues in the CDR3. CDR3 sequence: CASMVGQGYGYTF.

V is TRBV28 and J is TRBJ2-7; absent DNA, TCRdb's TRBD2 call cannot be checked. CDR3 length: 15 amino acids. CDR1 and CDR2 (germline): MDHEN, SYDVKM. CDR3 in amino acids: CASTPVAGPSYEQYF. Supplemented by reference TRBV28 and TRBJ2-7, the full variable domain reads DVKVTQSSRYLVKRTGEKVFLECVQDMDHENMFWYRQDPGLGLRLIYFSYDVKMKEKGDIPEGYSVSREKKERFSLILESASTNQTSMYLCASTPVAGPSYEQYFGPGTRLTVT.

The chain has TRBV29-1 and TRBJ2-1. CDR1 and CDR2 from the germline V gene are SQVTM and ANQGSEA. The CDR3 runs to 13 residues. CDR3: CSVEAGALDEQFF.

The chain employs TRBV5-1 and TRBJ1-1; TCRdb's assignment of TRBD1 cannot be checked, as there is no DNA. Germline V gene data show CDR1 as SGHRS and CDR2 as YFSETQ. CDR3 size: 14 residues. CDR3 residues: CASSLNSGTAEAFF.